The clone carrying this T cell receptor beta chain appeared many times. The sample originates from a study of molecular identifiers for immune sequencing clone quantification. The CDR3 runs to 15 residues. In germline, CDR1 is SGHNT, CDR2 YYREEE (reference sequence). Deletions cut 0 bases from V and 0 bases from J, with 4 bases between. TCRdb reprocessed the PCR reads via MiXCR and lists one record per CDR3 protein. The sample gives 600,000 to 650,000 distinct CDR3 sequences, 20% of which show up once; roughly 0.83% is in the top ten. The V gene is TRBV5-4, the J gene TRBJ2-6; D not certain. Input material: naive CD8+ T cells from blood, with Jurkat cell RNA spiked in. Stated subset: FACS-sorted CD8+CD4-CCR7+CD45RA+ naive T cells. The receptor was isolated from a human donor in good health. Some libraries in this study had Jurkat cell RNA spiked in. The CDR3: CASSLASSGANVLTF. The CDR3 DNA reads TGTGCCAGCAGCTTGGCGTCCTCTGGGGCCAACGTCCTGACTTTC.